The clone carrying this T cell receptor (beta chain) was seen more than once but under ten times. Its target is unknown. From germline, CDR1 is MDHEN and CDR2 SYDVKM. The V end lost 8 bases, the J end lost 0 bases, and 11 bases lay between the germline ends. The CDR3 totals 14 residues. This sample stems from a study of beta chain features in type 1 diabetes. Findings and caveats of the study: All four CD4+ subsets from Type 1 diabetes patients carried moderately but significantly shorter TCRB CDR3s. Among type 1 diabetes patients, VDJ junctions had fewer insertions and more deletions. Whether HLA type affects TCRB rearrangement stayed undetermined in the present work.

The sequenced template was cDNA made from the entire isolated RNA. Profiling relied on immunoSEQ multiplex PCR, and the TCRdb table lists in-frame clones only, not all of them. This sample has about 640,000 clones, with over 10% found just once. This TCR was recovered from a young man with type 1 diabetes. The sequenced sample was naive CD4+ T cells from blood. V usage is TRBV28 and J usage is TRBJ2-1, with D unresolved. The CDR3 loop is CASESDRSYNEQFF. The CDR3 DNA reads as TGTGCCAGCGAGAGCGATCGCTCCTACAATGAGCAGTTCTTC.